This TCR beta chain originates from a study of blood T cell repertoires in COVID-19. Study as a whole: Samples representing acute and convalescent COVID-19 were sourced from the United States, Italy and Spain. In each case, the material was cDNA or gDNA derived from T cells, B-cell-depleted T cells, or PBMCs.

Those enrolled in Seattle joined during active infection and were followed longitudinally afterward. In the source study's methods: Reference gene primers were amplified, and this amplification served to estimate nucleated cell counts. Measured with immunoSEQ multiplex PCR; TCRdb has only the in-frame clones, and not every one. The DNA was the basis for D and trimming; V, J and clone size are from that table. The data contain about 360,000 clones, 86% of them singletons. V was cut by 2 bases and J by 5 bases, with 7 bases left in between. CDR3 length: 13 residues. The germline CDR1 and CDR2 sequences are SNHLY and FYNNEI.

The sequenced sample was peripheral blood. The J gene is TRBJ1-5, the V gene TRBV2; D is undetermined. This clonotype was sampled from a woman between 55 and 75 years old with COVID-19, enrolled during active disease. In DNA, the CDR3 is TGTGCCAGCAGTGAATTCGGAGATCAGCCCCAGCATTTT. It codes for CASSEFGDQPQHF.